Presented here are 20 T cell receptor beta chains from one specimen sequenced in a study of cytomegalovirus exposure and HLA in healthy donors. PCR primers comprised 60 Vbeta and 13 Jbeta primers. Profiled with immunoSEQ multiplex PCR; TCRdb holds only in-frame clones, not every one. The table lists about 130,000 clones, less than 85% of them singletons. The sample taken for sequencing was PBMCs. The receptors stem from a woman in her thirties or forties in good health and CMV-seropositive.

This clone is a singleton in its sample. CDR3 amino acids: CASSSGQRYTGELFF. CDR3 nucleotide sequence: TGTGCCAGCAGCTCGGGACAGCGATACACCGGGGAGCTGTTTTTT. This chain uses TRBV7-2 with TRBJ2-2, with 7 bases lining up with TRBD1. J gave up 3 bases and V 4 bases, and 5 bases lay outside the gene matches. Germline V gene data show CDR1 as SGHTA and CDR2 as FQGNSA. The CDR3 has 15 amino acids.

CDR3 region: CASSFLGAADTQYF. CDR3 nucleotide sequence: TGTGCCAGCAGCTTCCTCGGAGCGGCAGATACGCAGTATTTT. The rearrangement joins TRBV7-2 to TRBJ2-3, with D possibly matching TRBD2 (5 bases). V was shortened by 3 bases and J by 4 bases, with 11 bases between the two germline ends. CDR1 and CDR2 from the germline V gene are SGHTA and FQGNSA. The CDR3 has 14 residues.

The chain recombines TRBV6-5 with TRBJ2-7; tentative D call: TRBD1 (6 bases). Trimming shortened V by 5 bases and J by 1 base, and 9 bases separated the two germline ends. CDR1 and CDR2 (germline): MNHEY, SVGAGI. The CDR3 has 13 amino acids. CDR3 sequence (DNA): TGTGCCAGCAGTCGGGGACATTCCTACGAGCAGTACTTC. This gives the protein CASSRGHSYEQYF.

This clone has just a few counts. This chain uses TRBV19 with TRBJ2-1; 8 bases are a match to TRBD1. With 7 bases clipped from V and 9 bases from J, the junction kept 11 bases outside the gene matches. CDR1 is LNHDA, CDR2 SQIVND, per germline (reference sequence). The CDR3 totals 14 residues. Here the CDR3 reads CASNQRQGFGEQFF. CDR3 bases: TGTGCCAGTAATCAACGACAGGGGTTTGGTGAGCAGTTCTTC.

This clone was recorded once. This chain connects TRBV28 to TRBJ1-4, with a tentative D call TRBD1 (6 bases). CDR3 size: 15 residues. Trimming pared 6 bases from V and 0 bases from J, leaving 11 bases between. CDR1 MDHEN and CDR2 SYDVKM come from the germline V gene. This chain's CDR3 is CASSQQGATNEKLFF. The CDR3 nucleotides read TGTGCCAGCAGCCAACAGGGAGCAACTAATGAAAAACTGTTTTTT. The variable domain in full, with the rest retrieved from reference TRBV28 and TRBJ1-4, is DVKVTQSSRYLVKRTGEKVFLECVQDMDHENMFWYRQDPGLGLRLIYFSYDVKMKEKGDIPEGYSVSREKKERFSLILESASTNQTSMYLCASSQQGATNEKLFFGSGTQLSVL.

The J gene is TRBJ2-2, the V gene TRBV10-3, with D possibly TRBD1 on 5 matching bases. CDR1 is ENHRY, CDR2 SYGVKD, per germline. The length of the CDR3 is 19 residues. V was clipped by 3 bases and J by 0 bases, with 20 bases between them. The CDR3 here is CAISDGSPRAGPNTGELFF. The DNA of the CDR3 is TGTGCCATCAGTGATGGGTCCCCCAGGGCAGGACCGAACACCGGGGAGCTGTTTTTT.

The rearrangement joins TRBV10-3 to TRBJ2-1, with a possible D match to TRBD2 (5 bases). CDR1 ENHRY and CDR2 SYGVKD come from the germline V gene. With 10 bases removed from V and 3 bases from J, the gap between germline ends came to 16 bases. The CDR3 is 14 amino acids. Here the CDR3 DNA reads TGTGCCACCCAATATAGCGACGTCTACAATGAGCAGTTCTTC. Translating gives CATQYSDVYNEQFF.

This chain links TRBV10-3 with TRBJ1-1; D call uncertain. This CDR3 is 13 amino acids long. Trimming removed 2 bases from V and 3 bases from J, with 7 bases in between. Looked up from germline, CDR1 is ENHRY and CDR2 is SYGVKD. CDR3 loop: CAISENRDTEAFF. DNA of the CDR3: TGTGCCATCAGTGAGAACCGGGACACTGAAGCTTTCTTT.

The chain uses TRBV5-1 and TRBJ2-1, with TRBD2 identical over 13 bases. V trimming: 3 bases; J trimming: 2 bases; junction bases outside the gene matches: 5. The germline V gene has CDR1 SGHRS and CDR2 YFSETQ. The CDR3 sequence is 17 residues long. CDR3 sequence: CASSWTSGSPTYNEQFF. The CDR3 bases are TGCGCCAGCAGCTGGACTAGCGGGAGCCCTACCTACAATGAGCAGTTCTTC.

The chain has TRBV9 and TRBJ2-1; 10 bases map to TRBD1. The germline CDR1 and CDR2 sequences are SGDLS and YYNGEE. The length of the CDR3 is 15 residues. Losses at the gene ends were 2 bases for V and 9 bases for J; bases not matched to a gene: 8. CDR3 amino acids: CASSVTGGVGSEQFF. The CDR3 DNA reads TGTGCCAGCAGCGTGACAGGGGGCGTCGGAAGTGAGCAGTTCTTC.

This CDR3 is CASSPTGGFANTEAFF. CDR3 coding DNA: TGTGCCAGCAGCCCTACAGGGGGCTTTGCGAACACTGAAGCTTTCTTT. The J gene is TRBJ1-1, the V gene TRBV7-3, with 9 bases fitting TRBD1. This CDR3 spans 16 amino acids. The V and J ends lost 5 bases and 1 base, in that order; junction bases with no gene match: 8. The germline V gene encodes CDR1 SGHTA and CDR2 FQGTGA.

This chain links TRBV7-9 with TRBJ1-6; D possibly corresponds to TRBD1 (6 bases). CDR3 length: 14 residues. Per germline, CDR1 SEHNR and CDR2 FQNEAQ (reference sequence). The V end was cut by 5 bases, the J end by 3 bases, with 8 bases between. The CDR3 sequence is CASSPDSYNSPLHF. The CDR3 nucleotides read TGTGCCAGCAGCCCGGACAGCTATAATTCACCCCTCCACTTT.

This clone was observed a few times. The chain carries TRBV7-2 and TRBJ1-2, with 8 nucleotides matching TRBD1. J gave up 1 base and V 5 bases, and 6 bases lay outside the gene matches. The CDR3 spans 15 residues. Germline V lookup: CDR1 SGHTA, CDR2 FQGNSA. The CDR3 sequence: CASSPRQGNNYGYTF. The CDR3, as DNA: TGTGCCAGCAGCCCGAGACAGGGGAATAACTATGGCTACACCTTC.

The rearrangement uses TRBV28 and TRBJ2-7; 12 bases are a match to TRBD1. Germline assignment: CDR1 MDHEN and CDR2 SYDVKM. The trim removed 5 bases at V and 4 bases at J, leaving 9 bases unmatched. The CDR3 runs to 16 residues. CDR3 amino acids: CASSTDPGQGAYEQYF. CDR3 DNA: TGTGCCAGCAGTACCGACCCGGGACAGGGGGCTTACGAGCAGTACTTC.

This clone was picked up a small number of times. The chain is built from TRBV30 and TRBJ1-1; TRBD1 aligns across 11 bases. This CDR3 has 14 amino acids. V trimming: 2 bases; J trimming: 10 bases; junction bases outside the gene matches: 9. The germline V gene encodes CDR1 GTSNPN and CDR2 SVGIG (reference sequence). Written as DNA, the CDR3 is TGTGCCTGGAGTTCACGGACAGGGGGCTATGCAGCTTTCTTT. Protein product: CAWSSRTGGYAAFF. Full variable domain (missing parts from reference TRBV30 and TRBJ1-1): SQTIHQWPATLVQPVGSPLSLECTVEGTSNPNLYWYRQAAGRGLQLLFYSVGIGQISSEVPQNLSASRPQDRQFILSSKKLLLSDSGFYLCAWSSRTGGYAAFFGQGTRLTVV.

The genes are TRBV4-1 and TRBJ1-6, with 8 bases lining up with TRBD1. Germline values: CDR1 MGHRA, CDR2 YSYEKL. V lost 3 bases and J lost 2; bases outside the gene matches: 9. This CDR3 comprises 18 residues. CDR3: CASSHPPGGRAYNSPLHF. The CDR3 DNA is TGCGCCAGCAGCCATCCTCCAGGGGGCAGGGCCTATAATTCACCCCTCCACTTT.

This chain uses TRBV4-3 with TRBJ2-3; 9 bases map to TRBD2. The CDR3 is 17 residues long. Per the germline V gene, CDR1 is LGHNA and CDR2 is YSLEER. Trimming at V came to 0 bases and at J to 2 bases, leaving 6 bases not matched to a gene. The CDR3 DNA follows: TGCGCCAGCAGCCAAGACGGTAGCGGGGGTTTCACAGATACGCAGTATTTT. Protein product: CASSQDGSGGFTDTQYF.

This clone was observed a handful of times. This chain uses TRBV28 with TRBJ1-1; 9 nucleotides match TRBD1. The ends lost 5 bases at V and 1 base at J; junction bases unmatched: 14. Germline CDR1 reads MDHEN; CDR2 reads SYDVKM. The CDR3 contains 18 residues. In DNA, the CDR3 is TGTGCCAGCAGTCCTTTTTGGACAGGGGCGCAAAGGAACACTGAAGCTTTCTTT. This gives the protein CASSPFWTGAQRNTEAFF.

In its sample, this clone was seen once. The CDR3 region is CASSQDGVRKLFF. The DNA for the CDR3 is TGCGCCAGCAGCCAAGATGGAGTGAGAAAACTGTTTTTT. This chain connects TRBV4-3 to TRBJ1-4; D not resolved. The CDR3 length is 13 residues. CDR1 and CDR2 from the germline V gene are LGHNA and YSLEER. V lost 0 bases to trimming and J lost 10 bases, with 9 bases between them.

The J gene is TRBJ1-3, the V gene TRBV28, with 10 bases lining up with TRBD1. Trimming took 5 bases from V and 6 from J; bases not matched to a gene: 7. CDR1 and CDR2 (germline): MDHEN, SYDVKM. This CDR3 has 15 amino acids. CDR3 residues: CASSPPDRGINTIYF. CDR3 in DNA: TGTGCCAGCAGTCCTCCGGACAGGGGGATAAACACCATATATTTT. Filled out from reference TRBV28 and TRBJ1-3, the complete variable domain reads DVKVTQSSRYLVKRTGEKVFLECVQDMDHENMFWYRQDPGLGLRLIYFSYDVKMKEKGDIPEGYSVSREKKERFSLILESASTNQTSMYLCASSPPDRGINTIYFGEGSWLTVV.